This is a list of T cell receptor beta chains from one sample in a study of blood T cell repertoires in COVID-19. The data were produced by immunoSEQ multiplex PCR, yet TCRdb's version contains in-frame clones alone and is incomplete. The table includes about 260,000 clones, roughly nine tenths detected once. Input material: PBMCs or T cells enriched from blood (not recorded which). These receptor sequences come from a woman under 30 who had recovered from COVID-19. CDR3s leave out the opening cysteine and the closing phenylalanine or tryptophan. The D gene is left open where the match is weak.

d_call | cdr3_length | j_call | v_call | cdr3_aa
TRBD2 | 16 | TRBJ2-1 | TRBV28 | ASSLFPRASGAYNEQF
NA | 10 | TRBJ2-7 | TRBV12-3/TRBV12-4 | ASSLEGYEQY
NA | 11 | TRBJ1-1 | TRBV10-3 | AISAGGVTEAF
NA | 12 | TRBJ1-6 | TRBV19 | ASSIPGGNSPLH
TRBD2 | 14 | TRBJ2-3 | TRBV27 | ASSLRGLASTDTQY
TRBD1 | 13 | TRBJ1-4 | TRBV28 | ASSTHRGYNEKLF
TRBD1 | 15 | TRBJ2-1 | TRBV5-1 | ASSLGFGTGSDNEQF
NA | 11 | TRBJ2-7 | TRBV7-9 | ASSYRDIYEQY
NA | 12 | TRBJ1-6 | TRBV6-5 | ASRPTGSSSPLH
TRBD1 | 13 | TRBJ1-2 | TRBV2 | ASSETGVSFYGYT
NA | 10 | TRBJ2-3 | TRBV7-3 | ASGHNTDTQY
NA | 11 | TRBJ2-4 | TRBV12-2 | ASWSIAKNIQY
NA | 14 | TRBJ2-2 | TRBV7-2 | ASSLARQPSTGELF
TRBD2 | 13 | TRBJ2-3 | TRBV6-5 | ASSLRGGAPDTQY
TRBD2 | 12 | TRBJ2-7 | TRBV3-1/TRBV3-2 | ASSQDPSGGAQY
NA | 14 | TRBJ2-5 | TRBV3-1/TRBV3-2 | ASSLLRGTGKETQY
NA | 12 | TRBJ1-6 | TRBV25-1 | ASSAYSYNSPLH
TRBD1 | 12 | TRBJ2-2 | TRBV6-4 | ASSETGEDGELF
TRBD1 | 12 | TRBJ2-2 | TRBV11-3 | ASKLDWDSGELF
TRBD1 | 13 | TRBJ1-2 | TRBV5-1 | ASSWDRGHQDGYT
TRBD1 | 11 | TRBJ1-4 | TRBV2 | ASWGQGNEKLF
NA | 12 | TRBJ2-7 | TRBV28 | ASSFAGSTYEQY
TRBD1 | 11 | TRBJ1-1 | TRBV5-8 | ASSWTETGYAF
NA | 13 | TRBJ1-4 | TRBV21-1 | ASSPRDRATEKLF
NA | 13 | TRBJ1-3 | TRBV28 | ASRTGTNSGNTIY
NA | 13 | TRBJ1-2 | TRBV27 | ASSPLGAGEHGYT
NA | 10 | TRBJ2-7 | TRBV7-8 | ASSVRGYEQY
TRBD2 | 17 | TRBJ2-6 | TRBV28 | ASSSGTSGWGSGANVLT
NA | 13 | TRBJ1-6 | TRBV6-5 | ASYETAGDYSPLH
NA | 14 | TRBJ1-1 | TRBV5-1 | ASSLGTGIDSTEAF
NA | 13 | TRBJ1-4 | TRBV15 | ATSRATVTNEKLF